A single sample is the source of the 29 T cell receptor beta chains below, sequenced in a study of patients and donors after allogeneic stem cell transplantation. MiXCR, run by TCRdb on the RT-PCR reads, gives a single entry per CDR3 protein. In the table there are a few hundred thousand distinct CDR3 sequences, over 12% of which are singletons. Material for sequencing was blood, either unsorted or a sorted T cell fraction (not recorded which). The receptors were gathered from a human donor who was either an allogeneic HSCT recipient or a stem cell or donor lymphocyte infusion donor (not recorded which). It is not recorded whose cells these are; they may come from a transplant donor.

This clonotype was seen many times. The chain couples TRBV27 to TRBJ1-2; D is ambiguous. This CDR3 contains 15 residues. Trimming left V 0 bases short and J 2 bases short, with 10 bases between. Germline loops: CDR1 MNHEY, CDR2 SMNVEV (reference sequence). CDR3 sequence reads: CASSLSGFGNYGYTF. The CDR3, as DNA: TGTGCCAGCAGTTTATCGGGGTTTGGGAACTATGGCTACACCTTC.

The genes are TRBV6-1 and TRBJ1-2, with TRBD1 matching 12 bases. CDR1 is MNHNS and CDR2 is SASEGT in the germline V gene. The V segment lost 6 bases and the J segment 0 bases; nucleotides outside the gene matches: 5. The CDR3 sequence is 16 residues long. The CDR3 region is CASRRGQGASNYGYTF. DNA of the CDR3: TGTGCCAGCAGGAGGGGACAGGGGGCTTCTAACTATGGCTACACCTTC.

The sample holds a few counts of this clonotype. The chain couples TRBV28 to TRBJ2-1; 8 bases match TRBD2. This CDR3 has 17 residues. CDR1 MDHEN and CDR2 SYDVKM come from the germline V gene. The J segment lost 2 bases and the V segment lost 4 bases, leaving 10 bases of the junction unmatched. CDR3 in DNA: TGTGCCAGCAGTTCCTCTAGCGGGCCCGGCCCCTACAATGAGCAGTTCTTC. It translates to CASSSSSGPGPYNEQFF.

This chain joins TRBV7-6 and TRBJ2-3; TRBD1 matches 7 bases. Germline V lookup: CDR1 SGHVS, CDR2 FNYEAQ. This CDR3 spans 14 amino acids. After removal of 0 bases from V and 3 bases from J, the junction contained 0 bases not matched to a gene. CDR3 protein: CASSLAGQTDTQYF. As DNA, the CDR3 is TGTGCCAGCAGCTTAGCGGGACAGACAGATACGCAGTATTTT.

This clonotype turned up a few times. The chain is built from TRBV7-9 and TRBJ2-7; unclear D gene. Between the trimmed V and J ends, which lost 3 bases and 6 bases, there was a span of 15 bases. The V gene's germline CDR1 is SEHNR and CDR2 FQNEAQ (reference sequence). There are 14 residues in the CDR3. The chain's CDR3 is CASSFSRSIGEQYF. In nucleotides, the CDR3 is TGTGCCAGCAGCTTTTCTAGGAGCATCGGCGAGCAGTACTTC.

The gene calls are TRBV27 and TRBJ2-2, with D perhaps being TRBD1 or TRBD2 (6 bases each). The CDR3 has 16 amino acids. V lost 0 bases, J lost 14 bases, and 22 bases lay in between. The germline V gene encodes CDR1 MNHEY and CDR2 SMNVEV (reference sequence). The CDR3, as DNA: TGTGCCAGCAGTTTATCCTCCCCCCGGGGGCAAGGGCCCCTGTTTTTT. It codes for CASSLSSPRGQGPLFF.

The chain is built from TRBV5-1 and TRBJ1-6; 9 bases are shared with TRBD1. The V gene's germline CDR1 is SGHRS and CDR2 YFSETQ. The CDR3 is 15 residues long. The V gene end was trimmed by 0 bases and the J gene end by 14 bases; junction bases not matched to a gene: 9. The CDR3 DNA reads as TGCGCCAGCAGCTTGGGCCGGGGACAGGGCTTGTCCCTCCACTTT. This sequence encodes CASSLGRGQGLSLHF.

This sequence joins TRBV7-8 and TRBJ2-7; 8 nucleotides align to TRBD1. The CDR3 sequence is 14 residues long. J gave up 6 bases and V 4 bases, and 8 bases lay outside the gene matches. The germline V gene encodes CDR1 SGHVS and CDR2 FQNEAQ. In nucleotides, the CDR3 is TGTGCCAGCAGCTCGGGACAGGCGCAGTCCGAGCAGTACTTC. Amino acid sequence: CASSSGQAQSEQYF.

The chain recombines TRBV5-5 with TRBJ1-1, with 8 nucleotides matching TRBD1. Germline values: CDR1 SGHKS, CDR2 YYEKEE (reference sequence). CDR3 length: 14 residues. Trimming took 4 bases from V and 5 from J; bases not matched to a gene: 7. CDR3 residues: CASSTTGVATEAFF. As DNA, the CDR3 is TGTGCCAGCAGCACGACAGGGGTTGCGACTGAAGCTTTCTTT.

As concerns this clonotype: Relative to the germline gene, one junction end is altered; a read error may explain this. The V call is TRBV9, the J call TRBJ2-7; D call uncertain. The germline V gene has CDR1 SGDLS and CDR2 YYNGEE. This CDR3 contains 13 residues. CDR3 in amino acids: CASRVGESHEQYF. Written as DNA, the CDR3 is TGTGCCAGCAGAGTAGGAGAGTCCCACGAGCAGTACTTC.

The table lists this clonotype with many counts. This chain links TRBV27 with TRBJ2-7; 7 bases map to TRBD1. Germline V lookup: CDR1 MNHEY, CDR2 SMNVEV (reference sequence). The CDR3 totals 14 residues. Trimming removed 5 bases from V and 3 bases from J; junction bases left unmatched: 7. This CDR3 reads CASSARTGRYEQYF. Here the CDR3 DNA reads TGTGCCAGCAGTGCCAGGACAGGCCGCTACGAGCAGTACTTC.

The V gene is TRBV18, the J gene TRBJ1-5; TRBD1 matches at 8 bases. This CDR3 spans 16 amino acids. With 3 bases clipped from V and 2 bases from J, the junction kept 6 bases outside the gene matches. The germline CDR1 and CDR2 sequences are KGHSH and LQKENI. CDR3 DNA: TGTGCCAGCTCACCCGAACAGGGGGGGGGCAATCAGCCCCAGCATTTT. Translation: CASSPEQGGGNQPQHF.

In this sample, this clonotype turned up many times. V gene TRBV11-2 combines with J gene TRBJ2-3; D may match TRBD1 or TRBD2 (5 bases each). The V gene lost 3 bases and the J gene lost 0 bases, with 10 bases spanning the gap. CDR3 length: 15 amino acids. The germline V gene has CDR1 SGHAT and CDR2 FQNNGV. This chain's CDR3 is CASSLSWGSTDTQYF. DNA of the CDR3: TGTGCCAGCAGCTTGAGTTGGGGGAGCACAGATACGCAGTATTTT.

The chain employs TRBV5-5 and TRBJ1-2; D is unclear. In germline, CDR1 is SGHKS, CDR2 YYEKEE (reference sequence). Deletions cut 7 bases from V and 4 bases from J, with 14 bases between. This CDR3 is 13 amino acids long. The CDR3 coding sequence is TGTGCCAGCGAAATCGACTCGGGCTATGGCTACACCTTC. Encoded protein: CASEIDSGYGYTF.

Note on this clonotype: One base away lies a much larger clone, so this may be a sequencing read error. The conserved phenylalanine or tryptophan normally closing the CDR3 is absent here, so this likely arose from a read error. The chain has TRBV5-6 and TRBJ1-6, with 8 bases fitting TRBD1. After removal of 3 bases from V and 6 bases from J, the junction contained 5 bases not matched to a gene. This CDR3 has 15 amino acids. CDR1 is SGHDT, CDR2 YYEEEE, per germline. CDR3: CASSSGQGINSPLHS. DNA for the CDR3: TGTGCCAGCAGCTCCGGACAGGGCATTAATTCACCCCTCCACTCT.

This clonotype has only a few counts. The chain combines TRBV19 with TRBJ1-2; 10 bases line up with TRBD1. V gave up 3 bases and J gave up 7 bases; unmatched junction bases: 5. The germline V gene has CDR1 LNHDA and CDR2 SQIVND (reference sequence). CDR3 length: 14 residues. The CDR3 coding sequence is TGTGCCAGTAGTATCGGGACAGGGGAACGTGGCTACACCTTC. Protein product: CASSIGTGERGYTF.

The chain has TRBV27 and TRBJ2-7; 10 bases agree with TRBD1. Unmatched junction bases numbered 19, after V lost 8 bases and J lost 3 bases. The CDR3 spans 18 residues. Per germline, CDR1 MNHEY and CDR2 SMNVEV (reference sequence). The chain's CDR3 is CASVGGQGPLPFFYEQYF. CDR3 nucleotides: TGTGCCAGCGTAGGGGGACAGGGGCCCCTACCTTTCTTCTACGAGCAGTACTTC.

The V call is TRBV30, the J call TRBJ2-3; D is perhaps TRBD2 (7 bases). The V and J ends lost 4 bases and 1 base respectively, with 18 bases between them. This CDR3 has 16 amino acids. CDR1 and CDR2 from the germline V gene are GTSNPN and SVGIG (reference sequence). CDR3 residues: CAWTGGAGARTDTQYF. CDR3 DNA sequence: TGTGCCTGGACCGGTGGGGCGGGGGCGCGCACAGATACGCAGTATTTT.

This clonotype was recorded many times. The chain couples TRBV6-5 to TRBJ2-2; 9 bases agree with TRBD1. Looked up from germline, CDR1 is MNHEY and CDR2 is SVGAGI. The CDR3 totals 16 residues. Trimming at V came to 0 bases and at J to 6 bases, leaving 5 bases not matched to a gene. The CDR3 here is CASSYSDRGSAGELFF. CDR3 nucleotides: TGTGCCAGCAGTTACTCGGACAGGGGTAGCGCCGGGGAGCTGTTTTTT.

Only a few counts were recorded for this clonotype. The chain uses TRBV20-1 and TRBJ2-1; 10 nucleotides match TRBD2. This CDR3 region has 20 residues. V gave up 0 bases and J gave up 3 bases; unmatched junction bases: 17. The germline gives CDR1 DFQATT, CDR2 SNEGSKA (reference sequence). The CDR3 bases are TGCAGTGCTAGAGATTTCCCGGCTAGCGGGGGCCTTTATTTCTACAATGAGCAGTTCTTC. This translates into CSARDFPASGGLYFYNEQFF.

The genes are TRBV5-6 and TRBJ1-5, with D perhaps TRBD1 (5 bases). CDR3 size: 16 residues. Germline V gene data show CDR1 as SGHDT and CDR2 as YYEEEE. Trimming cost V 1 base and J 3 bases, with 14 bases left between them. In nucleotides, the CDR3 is TGTGCCAGCAGCTTGTGGTCCAGGGTAATCAATCAGCCCCAGCATTTT. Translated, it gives CASSLWSRVINQPQHF. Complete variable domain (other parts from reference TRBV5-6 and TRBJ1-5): DAGVTQSPTHLIKTRGQQVTLRCSPKSGHDTVSWYQQALGQGPQFIFQYYEEEERQRGNFPDRFSGHQFPNYSSELNVNALLLGDSALYLCASSLWSRVINQPQHFGDGTRLSIL.

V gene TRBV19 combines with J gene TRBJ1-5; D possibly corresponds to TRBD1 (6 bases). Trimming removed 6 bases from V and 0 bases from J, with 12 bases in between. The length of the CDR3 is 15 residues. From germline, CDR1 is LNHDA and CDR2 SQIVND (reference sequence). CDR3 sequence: CASRTGPNSNQPQHF. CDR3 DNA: TGTGCCAGTAGGACAGGACCGAATAGCAATCAGCCCCAGCATTTT.

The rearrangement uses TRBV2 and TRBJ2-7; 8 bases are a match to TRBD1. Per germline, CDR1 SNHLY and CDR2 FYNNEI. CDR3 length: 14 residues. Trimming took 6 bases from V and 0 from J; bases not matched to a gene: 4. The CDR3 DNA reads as TGTGCCAGCAGACGGGACAGGCCCTCCTACGAGCAGTACTTC. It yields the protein CASRRDRPSYEQYF.

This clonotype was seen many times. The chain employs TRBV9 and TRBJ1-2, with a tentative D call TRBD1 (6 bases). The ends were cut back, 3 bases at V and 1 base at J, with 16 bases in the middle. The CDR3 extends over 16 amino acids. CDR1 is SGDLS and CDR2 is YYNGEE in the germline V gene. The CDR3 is CASSAGPGHFNYGYTF. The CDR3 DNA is TGTGCCAGCAGCGCGGGCCCGGGACACTTTAACTATGGCTACACCTTC.

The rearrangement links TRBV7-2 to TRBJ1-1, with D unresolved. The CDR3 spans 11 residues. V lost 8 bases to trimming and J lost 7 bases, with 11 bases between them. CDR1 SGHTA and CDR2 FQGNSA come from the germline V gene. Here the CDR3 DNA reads TGTGCCAGCGAGACATACGTTGAAGCTTTCTTT. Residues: CASETYVEAFF.

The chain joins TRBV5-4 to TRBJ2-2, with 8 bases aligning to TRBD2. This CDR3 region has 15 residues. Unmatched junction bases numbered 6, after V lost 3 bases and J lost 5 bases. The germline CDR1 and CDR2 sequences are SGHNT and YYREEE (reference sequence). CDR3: CASSWGGGRTGELFF. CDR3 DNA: TGTGCCAGCAGCTGGGGCGGGGGGAGGACCGGGGAGCTGTTTTTT.

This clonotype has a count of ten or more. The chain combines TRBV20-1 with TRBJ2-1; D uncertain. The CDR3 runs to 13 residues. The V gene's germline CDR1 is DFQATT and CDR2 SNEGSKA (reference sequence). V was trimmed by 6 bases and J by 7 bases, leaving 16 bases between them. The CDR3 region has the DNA TGCAGTGCAGAAAGCCCCCCGGGTAATGAGCAGTTCTTC. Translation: CSAESPPGNEQFF.

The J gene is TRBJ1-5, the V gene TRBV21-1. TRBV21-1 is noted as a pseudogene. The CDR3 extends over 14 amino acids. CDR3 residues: CASSKVAGGQPQHF. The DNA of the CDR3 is TGTGCCAGCAGCAAAGTAGCAGGTGGACAGCCCCAGCATTTT.

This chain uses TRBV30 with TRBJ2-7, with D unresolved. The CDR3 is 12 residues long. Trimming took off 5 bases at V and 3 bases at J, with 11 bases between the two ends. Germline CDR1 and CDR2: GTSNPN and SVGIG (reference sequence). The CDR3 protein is CAWSLRGYEQYF. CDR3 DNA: TGTGCCTGGTCCCTCAGAGGCTACGAGCAGTACTTC. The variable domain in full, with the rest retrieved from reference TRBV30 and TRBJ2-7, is SQTIHQWPATLVQPVGSPLSLECTVEGTSNPNLYWYRQAAGRGLQLLFYSVGIGQISSEVPQNLSASRPQDRQFILSSKKLLLSDSGFYLCAWSLRGYEQYFGPGTRLTVT.